This TCR beta chain is from a study of shared clonotypes between healthy human individuals (dated by TCRdb to 2018 to 2021). Notes on the research overall: The cohort included three men and a couple of women between 18 and 49 years of age. For each donor, three plates each were used for CD4 naive and CD4 memory, two plates were used for CD8 naive, and one plate was used for CD8 memory. Blood TCR repertoires of five healthy adults were deeply sequenced to estimate repertoire size and the extent of clonotype sharing between individuals. Different laboratories and diverse techniques were used to prepare libraries and sequence TCR repertoires, to increase sequencing depth and limit assay-specific biases. Each donor's leukapheresis produced roughly between roughly 0.85 and 10 billion PBMCs.

About this clone itself: The target of this receptor is not known. Per-nucleotide qualities are absent, and no much larger clonotype sits a single base away.

The trim is 6 bases for V and 1 base for J, with a gap of 15 bases between the germline ends. CDR1 SNHLY and CDR2 FYNNEI were looked up in the germline V gene. Taken from cysteine to phenylalanine, the CDR3 has 15 residues. Only the CDR3 part of the read is kept: 45 bases, read in frame from the first base. The paper as a whole reports these results and caveats: Larger estimated clonotype richness was generally found for naive subsets than for memory subsets. Rarefaction of sorted-subset datasets indicated incomplete sequencing despite the large sequencing depth. Pairwise subsampling led to the expectation that sequencing depth would affect the degree of clonotype sharing among donors. Sharing across several donors was observed for around 4.8% of naive CD4, 3.5% of naive CD8, 2% to 2.5% of memory CD4, and less than 0.45% of memory CD8 clonotypes. Because the study included a small number of donors, the genetic and exposure-history diversity represented was limited. Higher generation probabilities were observed for clonotypes shared by all four sorted-subset donors than for non-shared clonotypes. Sampling was limited to blood, and TCR repertoires in tissue likely differ from TCR repertoires in blood.

Healthy HIV-negative adults with no recently reported acute infections or vaccinations were included as donors. Every donor was a Caucasian adult residing in Nashville, Tennessee, USA. CD4+ T cells were enriched by magnetic negative selection, after which naive cells were positively selected on CD45RA and the negative fraction was taken as the memory subset. Blood was collected by leukapheresis, and PBMCs were isolated by Ficoll-Histopaque density gradient centrifugation and then cryopreserved in liquid nitrogen vapor phase. Analytical flow cytometry was used to check the purity and quantity of every magnetically sorted T cell population. Each sorted fraction had its genomic DNA isolated and then quantified by UV absorbance on a Nanodrop 2000c. Using the deep immunoSEQ assay, multiplex PCR amplified TCR CDR3 regions from genomic DNA. Genomic DNA extracted from each cell subset was distributed evenly over all wells of several immunoSEQ 96-well plates, and each plate served as one replicate. For sorted subsets, approximately 190 ng of genomic DNA, equivalent to tens of thousands of T cell genomes, went into each replicate PCR. Purified libraries were quantified with a Qubit 3.0 fluorometer, sized on a Bioanalyzer 2100, and re-quantified with the KAPA Library Quantification kit. A separate single-read 150-cycle Illumina NextSeq 550 flow cell was used to sequence each immunoSEQ 96-well plate. Per the source publication's procedure: Because the immunoSEQ output held only junctional sequences and lacked quality scores, the filtering could not match the filtering applied to full-length reads. Sequences were annotated with PyIR, a Python wrapper for IgBLAST v1.9, and V/J genes and CDR3 were assigned using IMGT germline references. Reads were removed for weak V/J assignments (E-value above 1e-6), missing CDR3, stop codons, out-of-frame junctions, or ambiguous translated residues. V3J clonotypes were defined as sequences sharing an identical inferred V gene, J gene, and CDR3 amino acid sequence. Percentage overlap between repertoires was computed as shared unique clonotypes divided by the size of the smaller repertoire. Richness of each repertoire was evaluated using RTK rarefaction, the Chao1 estimator, and Recon v2.1 estimates of unobserved clonotypes. OLGA was used to compute generation probabilities for all TCRbeta clonotypes that the gDNA method yielded from a handful of donors. TCRdb carries this immuneACCESS record with in-frame sequences only. Its versions omit some clonotypes, under half of them owing to an unresolved V gene in the studies checked, with the rest unexplained. That table furnishes V, J and clone size, whereas the DNA furnished D and trimming. Recorded for this sample are 2 million to 2.5 million clones; over 85% of them occurred a single time. The top ten constitute 0.13% of the sample.

The clonotype was recovered from a man in his late teens or twenties in good health. The chain employs TRBV2 and TRBJ1-1; perhaps TRBD1 is the D gene, with 6 bases matching. The sequenced sample was naive CD4+ T cells sorted from blood. The cell subset or site tag for this specimen amounts to: CD45RA+ positively selected. The CDR3 region has the sequence CASSIPGQWNTEAFF. The base sequence is TGTGCCAGCAGCATTCCGGGACAATGGAACACTGAAGCTTTCTTT.